This is a list of T cell receptor beta chains from one sample in a study of human T cells and chemical hapten exposure. TCRdb processed the RACE reads anew with MiXCR; each CDR3 protein has one entry. This repertoire shows about 31,000 distinct CDR3 sequences, nearly 7.5% found once; its top ten account for almost 10%. Sequenced sample: whole blood. Every receptor here comes from a human donor in good health. Some clones in this sample may be carry-over from other donors' samples. The CDR3 runs from the conserved cysteine through the conserved F or W. D genes are given only for firm matches.

v_call d_call cdr3_aa
TRBV20-1 - CSAYTTRREKLFF
TRBV5-6 - CASSLGVPRNTIYF
TRBV18 TRBD1 CASSPGTGRGQPQHF
TRBV4-1 TRBD1 CASSQDNRGDTQYF
TRBV2 TRBD1 CASSEDRNYGYTF
TRBV11-2 - CASSGWPHRPTEQFF
TRBV5-1 TRBD2 CASSLAGRADTQYF
TRBV7-8 - CASSRNPGRSRQETQYF
TRBV20-1 TRBD1 CSATGDNSPLHF
TRBV3-1 TRBD2 CASSPTPGLAGWRNTGELFF
TRBV28 - CASKLQLRNTEAFF
TRBV12-3/TRBV12-4 - CASSLGPQGFEAFF
TRBV5-1 TRBD1 CASSKDRSSYEQYF
TRBV28 - CASSLAGHSNQPQHF
TRBV28 TRBD2 CASSLGWSSGSADEQYF
TRBV7-2 - CASTWGGSSSYNEQFF
TRBV7-2 - CASSSALFGAGEWLLSQETQYF
TRBV11-2 - CASSNTRGKGMYEQYF
TRBV3-1 TRBD2 CASSPASGGGYNEQFF
TRBV7-2 - CASSLANDYPPNGIQYF
TRBV7-2 - CASSLDSQGGRADTQYF
TRBV20-1 - CSARRGNMNTEAFF
TRBV2 - CASNPKEGKLFF
TRBV6-5 - CASSYGVVAYEQYF
TRBV20-1 - CSARVPNTEAFF
TRBV18 - CASSPARSIHEQYF
TRBV2 TRBD1 CASSAFQTGATNEKLFF
TRBV2 - CASSEALRGGGEKLFF
TRBV7-2 TRBD2 CASSLFAGGPTDTQYF
TRBV5-1 - CASGRARSIYSNQPQHF
TRBV5-1 TRBD1 CASSSGQADEQYF
TRBV20-1 TRBD2 CSARSPLAVSTDTQYF
TRBV3-1 - CASSQDYGGGLGEKLFF
TRBV20-1 - CSASIPTVGTAEAFF
TRBV5-6 - CASRLTGLNTEAFF
TRBV28 - CASSTQAGGGKPYEQYF
TRBV6-5 - CASREQGMGEQYF
TRBV27 - CASSLGSVGGDTF
TRBV20-1 TRBD2 CSASGPPALTSGWYQWAQYF
TRBV6-6 TRBD1 CASRLTQGYSNQPQHF
TRBV13 - CASSSRGGTCYEQYF
TRBV2 TRBD1 CASNRDRRSTEAFF
TRBV7-2 - CASSPRGGGYTQYF
TRBV7-8 - CASSFGASRSSYNEQFF
TRBV6-2/TRBV6-3 TRBD1 CASSYLSGTGVSNEQYF
TRBV27 TRBD1 CASSPTGTGVGYTF
TRBV29-1 - CSGLNTEAFF
TRBV19 - CASSIRGLRSEAFF